The sequence of this TCR beta chain was determined in a study of control samples from healthy donors and cancer patients. The CDR3 consists of 13 residues. The germline V gene has CDR1 KGHSH and CDR2 LQKENI. V was shortened by 2 bases and J by 5 bases, with 7 bases between the two germline ends. Libraries were prepared by immunoSEQ multiplex PCR; TCRdb keeps only in-frame clonotypes and omits some of them. Here the sample spans 30,000 or so clones, approximately 94% being singletons. The chain is built from TRBV18 and TRBJ1-5; D ambiguous. This receptor was identified in a man aged 60-69 years in good health. Sequencing input: blood. The CDR3 DNA sequence: TGTGCCAGCTCACCAGATGGTGATCAGCCCCAGCATTTT. Protein sequence: CASSPDGDQPQHF.